These 20 T cell receptor beta chains came from one sample sequenced in a study of T-cell memory formation after mild COVID-19. Each CDR3 protein is one row after TCRdb ran MiXCR on the 5' RACE reads. This table has under 400,000 distinct CDR3 sequences, 20% to 25% appearing once. The sequenced material came from PBMCs or a T cell subset sorted from them (not recorded which). The receptors derive from an adult woman who had mild COVID-19 (a few samples of this study predate the infection). Cell type and time point are not known.

This clonotype was picked up a small number of times. The rearrangement links TRBV6-2 or TRBV6-3 to TRBJ1-1, with TRBD1 matching over 7 bases. This CDR3 is built from 14 residues. The trim removed 5 bases at V and 2 bases at J, leaving 5 bases unmatched. Per the germline V gene, CDR1 is MNHEY and CDR2 is SVGEGT. CDR3 in DNA: TGTGCCAGCAGTGTCCGACAGGGAAACACTGAAGCTTTCTTT. Protein: CASSVRQGNTEAFF.

The gene calls are TRBV12-3 or TRBV12-4 and TRBJ1-2; no clear D gene. V dropped 3 bases and J dropped 2 bases, with 7 bases sitting between them. CDR3 size: 13 residues. Here the CDR3 reads CASSFTENYGYTF. In DNA form, the CDR3 reads TGTGCCAGCAGTTTCACAGAAAACTATGGCTACACCTTC.

V gene TRBV27 combines with J gene TRBJ1-5, with 7 bases identical to TRBD1. The ends lost 4 bases at V and 9 bases at J; junction bases unmatched: 9. The CDR3 contains 14 residues. The germline V gene has CDR1 MNHEY and CDR2 SMNVEV (reference sequence). In DNA, the CDR3 is TGTGCCAGCAGTTCCGTACAGGGGAGTACGCCCCAGCATTTT. Translated: CASSSVQGSTPQHF.

The chain uses TRBV9 and TRBJ2-3; D is possibly TRBD2 (6 bases). The CDR3 runs 15 residues. CDR1 is SGDLS, CDR2 YYNGEE, per germline. Trimming shortened V by 3 bases and J by 0 bases, and 11 bases separated the two germline ends. The CDR3 protein is CASSAGETSTDTQYF. Here the CDR3 DNA reads TGTGCCAGCAGCGCGGGAGAGACTAGCACAGATACGCAGTATTTT. The variable domain in full, with the rest retrieved from reference TRBV9 and TRBJ2-3, is DSGVTQTPKHLITATGQRVTLRCSPRSGDLSVYWYQQSLDQGLQFLIQYYNGEERAKGNILERFSAQQFPDLHSELNLSSLELGDSALYFCASSAGETSTDTQYFGPGTRLTVL.

This clonotype was found a few times. This chain joins TRBV2 and TRBJ2-5, with 13 bases matching TRBD2. Germline values: CDR1 SNHLY, CDR2 FYNNEI. The CDR3 spans 16 residues. V lost 4 bases to trimming and J lost 1 base; unmatched junction nucleotides: 3. CDR3 residues: CASSARLAGGQETQYF. In nucleotides, the CDR3 is TGTGCCAGCAGTGCAAGACTAGCGGGGGGCCAAGAGACCCAGTACTTC. The variable domain in full, completed from reference TRBV2 and TRBJ2-5, reads EPEVTQTPSHQVTQMGQEVILRCVPISNHLYFYWYRQILGQKVEFLVSFYNNEISEKSEIFDDQFSVERPDGSNFTLKIRSTKLEDSAMYFCASSARLAGGQETQYFGPGTRLLVL.

A few counts support this clonotype. The chain couples TRBV11-3 to TRBJ2-5; D may be TRBD2 (5 bases). Trimming removed 5 bases at V and 5 bases at J, with 15 bases between. From germline, CDR1 is SGHNT and CDR2 YENEEA. The CDR3 spans 14 residues. DNA for the CDR3: TGTGCCAGCAGCCCCCCCCAGCGGTGGGAGACCCAGTACTTC. Encoded protein: CASSPPQRWETQYF.

The table lists this clonotype with a few counts. The J gene is TRBJ2-3, the V gene TRBV7-9; no definite D call. The CDR3 contains 14 residues. CDR1 and CDR2 from the germline V gene are SEHNR and FQNEAQ (reference sequence). Trimming pared 3 bases from V and 2 bases from J, leaving 9 bases between. The CDR3 spells CASSFPSNTDTQYF. Here the CDR3 DNA reads TGTGCCAGCAGCTTTCCCTCAAACACAGATACGCAGTATTTT. The whole variable domain, filled in from reference TRBV7-9 and TRBJ2-3, reads DTGVSQNPRHKITKRGQNVTFRCDPISEHNRLYWYRQTLGQGPEFLTYFQNEAQLEKSRLLSDRFSAERPKGSFSTLEIQRTEQGDSAMYLCASSFPSNTDTQYFGPGTRLTVL.

The rearrangement joins TRBV25-1 to TRBJ1-1; unclear D gene. The CDR3 is 12 residues long. V dropped 4 bases and J dropped 4 bases, with 7 bases sitting between them. Germline loops: CDR1 MGHDK, CDR2 SYGVNS. CDR3 loop: CASSALGTEAFF. As DNA, the CDR3 is TGTGCCAGCAGTGCATTGGGCACTGAAGCTTTCTTT.

The sample holds a few counts of this clonotype. J is TRBJ2-7 and V is TRBV5-4, with a weak D call TRBD1 (7 bases). Per germline, CDR1 SGHNT and CDR2 YYREEE (reference sequence). V lost 4 bases and J 2 bases, leaving 16 bases between the germline ends. The CDR3 extends over 15 amino acids. CDR3 coding DNA: TGTGCCAGCAGCCTGCCCGGCAGGGGGGCCTACGAGCAGTACTTC. Translated: CASSLPGRGAYEQYF.

The rearrangement joins TRBV24-1 to TRBJ2-7; 14 positions match TRBD2. J was trimmed by 5 bases and V by 3 bases; bases with no gene match: 11. This CDR3 region has 18 residues. Per the germline V gene, CDR1 is KGHDR and CDR2 is SFDVKD. Written as DNA, the CDR3 is TGTGCCACCAGTGATCGCCCCGGGACTAGCGGGAGAGTCAACGAGCAGTACTTC. Its translation: CATSDRPGTSGRVNEQYF.

This sequence joins TRBV4-2 and TRBJ2-5; TRBD2 aligns across 12 bases. After removal of 7 bases from V and 4 bases from J, the junction contained 19 bases not matched to a gene. CDR3 length: 19 amino acids. CDR1 is LGHNA, CDR2 YNFKEQ, per germline. Here the CDR3 reads CASTHPEELAGGCRETQYF. The CDR3, as DNA: TGTGCCAGCACCCATCCAGAGGAACTAGCGGGGGGCTGTCGAGAGACCCAGTACTTC.

This clonotype was seen a handful of times. This chain joins TRBV5-1 and TRBJ2-7, with 10 nucleotides matching TRBD2. Germline CDR1 is SGHRS and CDR2 is YFSETQ. The ends lost 0 bases at V and 0 bases at J; junction bases unmatched: 6. There are 17 residues in the CDR3. The CDR3 DNA is TGCGCCAGCAGCTTGGAATTAGCGGGGGGCAGCTCCTACGAGCAGTACTTC. It encodes CASSLELAGGSSYEQYF.

This clonotype was seen a few times. This chain links TRBV7-9 with TRBJ2-5; no reliable D call. In germline, CDR1 is SEHNR, CDR2 FQNEAQ (reference sequence). V was pared by 1 base and J by 1 base, with 7 bases between. There are 14 residues in the CDR3. The CDR3 sequence is CASSLEPSQETQYF. The CDR3 nucleotides are TGTGCCAGCAGCTTAGAGCCCAGCCAAGAGACCCAGTACTTC.

The chain carries TRBV7-8 and TRBJ1-1, with TRBD1 matching over 10 bases. The CDR3 extends over 14 amino acids. The germline V gene has CDR1 SGHVS and CDR2 FQNEAQ. V dropped 4 bases and J dropped 4; count of bases not matched to a gene: 3. CDR3 amino acids: CASSYWTGGTEAFF. DNA for the CDR3: TGTGCCAGCAGCTACTGGACAGGGGGCACTGAAGCTTTCTTT.

This rearrangement joins TRBV5-1 to TRBJ2-7, with 7 bases aligning to TRBD1. CDR1 and CDR2 (germline): SGHRS, YFSETQ. This CDR3 is 15 amino acids long. V lost 1 base, J lost 4 bases, and 8 bases stayed unmatched. DNA for the CDR3: TGCGCCAGCAGCTTGCAAGGGGGCGCAATTTACGAGCAGTACTTC. Encoded protein: CASSLQGGAIYEQYF. The variable domain in full, completed from reference TRBV5-1 and TRBJ2-7, reads KAGVTQTPRYLIKTRGQQVTLSCSPISGHRSVSWYQQTPGQGLQFLFEYFSETQRNKGNFPGRFSGRQFSNSRSEMNVSTLELGDSALYLCASSLQGGAIYEQYFGPGTRLTVT.

This clonotype has a handful of counts. The CDR3 protein is CASSLGGAIQPQHF. CDR3 coding DNA: TGTGCCAGCAGTTTAGGGGGGGCCATTCAGCCCCAGCATTTT. This chain connects TRBV12-3 or TRBV12-4 to TRBJ1-5, with a weak D call TRBD1 (6 bases). CDR3 length: 14 amino acids. V lost 1 base and J 6 bases, leaving 10 bases between the germline ends.

The chain combines TRBV4-1 with TRBJ1-4; D is unresolved. The CDR3 totals 16 residues. Per the germline V gene, CDR1 is MGHRA and CDR2 is YSYEKL. Trimming left V 4 bases short and J 0 bases short, with 12 bases between. CDR3 loop: CASSRIPGATNEKLFF. The CDR3 bases are TGCGCCAGCAGCCGGATCCCTGGGGCAACTAATGAAAAACTGTTTTTT.

This clonotype was seen more than once but under ten times. This chain uses TRBV7-9 with TRBJ1-2; D unclear. V was pared by 1 base and J by 3 bases, with 6 bases between. Per germline, CDR1 SEHNR and CDR2 FQNEAQ (reference sequence). CDR3 size: 13 residues. CDR3 sequence: CASSLERDYGYTF. The CDR3 nucleotides read TGTGCCAGCAGCTTAGAGAGGGACTATGGCTACACCTTC.

The chain joins TRBV4-3 to TRBJ1-2; 11 positions agree with TRBD1. The CDR3 runs 15 residues. After removal of 0 bases from V and 8 bases from J, the junction contained 5 bases not matched to a gene. The V gene's germline CDR1 is LGHNA and CDR2 YSLEER. Here the CDR3 reads CASSQDRTGGVGYTF. CDR3 nucleotide sequence: TGCGCCAGCAGCCAAGATCGGACAGGGGGCGTAGGCTACACCTTC.

V gene TRBV4-1 combines with J gene TRBJ2-4; 10 positions agree with TRBD2. J gave up 4 bases and V 4 bases, and 10 bases lay outside the gene matches. This CDR3 has 17 amino acids. CDR1 and CDR2 from the germline V gene are MGHRA and YSYEKL. CDR3: CASSLNGLAEPKNIQYF. The DNA of the CDR3 is TGCGCCAGCAGCCTAAACGGACTAGCGGAGCCGAAAAACATTCAGTACTTC.